These 8 T cell receptor beta chains originate from one sample sequenced in a study of molecular identifiers for immune sequencing clone quantification. Using its own MiXCR run on the PCR reads, TCRdb lists one record per CDR3 protein. The repertoire holds some 680,000 distinct CDR3 sequences, with about 25% as singletons. Sequenced: naive CD8+ T cells from blood, with Jurkat cell RNA spiked in. Specified subset: FACS-sorted CD8+CD4-CCR7+CD45RA+ naive T cells. These receptors were obtained from a human donor in good health. Some libraries in this study had Jurkat cell RNA spiked in.

This clonotype was detected only a few times. V gene TRBV13 combines with J gene TRBJ2-7; perhaps TRBD2 as D (6 bases). The CDR3 contains 13 residues. Trimming stripped 5 bases from V and 6 bases from J, with 14 bases between. CDR1 and CDR2 (germline): PRHDT, FYEKMQ (reference sequence). The CDR3 here is CASSPPRGLEQYF. CDR3 DNA: TGTGCCAGCAGCCCTCCGCGGGGCCTCGAGCAGTACTTC.

In this sample, this clonotype turned up a few times. The CDR3 spells CSARDFPSDTQYF. The CDR3 nucleotides read TGCAGTGCTAGAGATTTCCCTTCAGATACGCAGTATTTT. The rearrangement joins TRBV20-1 to TRBJ2-3; D is undetermined. V lost 0 bases to trimming and J lost 4 bases, with 8 bases between them. CDR3 length: 13 amino acids. Germline V gene sequence: CDR1 DFQATT, CDR2 SNEGSKA (reference sequence).

Only a few counts were recorded for this clonotype. This rearrangement joins TRBV19 to TRBJ2-7; TRBD2 agrees at 8 bases. The CDR3 runs 16 residues. Trimming took 3 bases from V and 4 from J; bases not matched to a gene: 11. Germline lookup yields CDR1 LNHDA and CDR2 SQIVND (reference sequence). The CDR3 is CASSIRSSGSAYEQYF. Written as DNA, the CDR3 is TGTGCCAGTAGTATTAGGTCCAGCGGGAGCGCGTACGAGCAGTACTTC.

About this clonotype itself: The junction does not match germline at one end; this may be a read error. The V gene is TRBV30, the J gene TRBJ2-2, with D maybe TRBD2 (6 bases). The CDR3 length is 18 residues. The V gene's germline CDR1 is GTSNPN and CDR2 SVGIG (reference sequence). In DNA form, the CDR3 reads TGTGCCTGGAGCGGGGGATGGGGCGCGCGGGCGAACGCCGGGGAGCTGTTTTTT. This gives the protein CAWSGGWGARANAGELFF.

The CDR3 DNA sequence: TGTGCCAGCAGCGCTTACGGTAGCTTAGCCGATGAGCAGTTCTTC. It translates to CASSAYGSLADEQFF. The V gene is TRBV11-3, the J gene TRBJ2-1; D remains unclear. V lost 5 bases to trimming and J lost 8 bases, with 19 bases between them. Germline assignment: CDR1 SGHNT and CDR2 YENEEA. The CDR3 is 15 residues long.

In its sample, this clonotype was seen many times. The chain has TRBV20-1 and TRBJ2-5; D is unresolved. V was pared by 6 bases and J by 5 bases, with 13 bases between. CDR1 is DFQATT and CDR2 is SNEGSKA in the germline V gene (reference sequence). CDR3 length: 12 amino acids. The CDR3 DNA reads TGCAGTGCCGGACGCGTTCTTGAGACCCAGTACTTC. Its protein product is CSAGRVLETQYF.

This clonotype has a count of ten or more. This chain joins TRBV12-3 or TRBV12-4 and TRBJ1-1, with a possible D match to TRBD1 (6 bases). Between the trimmed V and J ends, which lost 5 bases and 5 bases, there was a span of 15 bases. The CDR3 length is 14 residues. The CDR3 DNA follows: TGTGCCAGCAGTCCCCAGGGGTCAGCTACTGAAGCTTTCTTT. The encoded protein is CASSPQGSATEAFF.

The V and J genes are TRBV15 and TRBJ2-3; the D gene is possibly TRBD2 (5 bases). CDR3 length: 14 residues. The V gene lost 6 bases and the J gene lost 2 bases, with 12 bases spanning the gap. Per the germline V gene, CDR1 is LNHNV and CDR2 is YYDKDF (reference sequence). CDR3 nucleotide sequence: TGTGCCACCAGTACCGGGGTGAACACAGATACGCAGTATTTT. The encoded protein is CATSTGVNTDTQYF.